This T cell receptor beta chain was observed in a study of blood T cells in healthy people across ages. At the level of the study: With template switching, about one barcoded beta molecule was captured per two T cells.

This clonotype was found a few times. A second about 6 to 12 cycle PCR used barcoded and J-beta primers. TCRdb ran MiXCR on the 5' RACE reads and lists one entry per CDR3 protein. The repertoire holds approximately 810,000 distinct CDR3 sequences, with about 30% as singletons. CDR1 SGHDT and CDR2 YYEEEE come from the germline V gene. J was trimmed by 6 bases and V by 2 bases; bases with no gene match: 7. This CDR3 has 15 amino acids. Researchers isolated at least 6 million PBMCs per sample. The gene calls are TRBV5-6 and TRBJ2-1; 8 bases line up with TRBD1. Sequenced input: blood. The receptor was isolated from a woman of 80 years or more in good health. Written as DNA, the CDR3 is TGTGCCAGCAGCTTACTCCCACAGGGGGTCAATGAGCAGTTCTTC. Translating gives CASSLLPQGVNEQFF.